The 2 T cell receptor beta chains in this list originate from one sample, sequenced in a study of cytomegalovirus exposure and HLA in healthy donors (TCRdb year 2017). The library was produced with the immunoSEQ multiplex PCR assay. For the multiplex PCR, a mixture combining 60 forward primers for TCR Vbeta segments and 13 reverse primers for TCR Jbeta segments was used. This immuneACCESS table, as held by TCRdb, lists in-frame sequences with V and J called but not all clones. Of the missing ones, under half trace to an unresolved V gene in checked studies; the others have no known cause. The sample contains 150,000 to 200,000 clones, 65% to 70% of them found a single time. The ten largest clones add up to roughly 4.1% of the sample. Sequenced input: PBMCs. Receptors were obtained from a young woman in good health and CMV-seropositive.

The rearrangement links TRBV6-5 to TRBJ2-3, with a tentative D call TRBD1 (6 bases). CDR3 length: 14 amino acids. V dropped 7 bases and J dropped 8 bases, with 19 bases sitting between them. Germline V lookup: CDR1 MNHEY, CDR2 SVGAGI. CDR3 nucleotides: TGTGCCAGCAATCCGGACAGCGATTCTGTTACGCAGTATTTT. Protein product: CASNPDSDSVTQYF.

The rearrangement uses TRBV15 and TRBJ2-7; 10 bases line up with TRBD2. V shed 3 bases and J 0 bases; nucleotides not matched to a gene: 5. From germline, CDR1 is LNHNV and CDR2 YYDKDF (reference sequence). The CDR3 is 16 amino acids. The CDR3 DNA sequence: TGTGCCACCAGCAGGGACGGACTAGCGGCCTCCTACGAGCAGTACTTC. Its protein is CATSRDGLAASYEQYF.